This T cell receptor beta chain was sequenced for a study of blood T cell repertoires in COVID-19. TCRdb's table, derived via immunoSEQ multiplex PCR, lists solely in-frame clones and lacks some. The sample consists of 150,000 to 200,000 clones, nearly 90% of them appearing once. Sample: peripheral blood. The receptor comes from a man aged 55 to 69 with active or convalescent COVID-19.

CDR3 bases: TGTGCCAGCAGCTTAGTTGGACAGGGGTCCTACGAGCAGTACTTC. Translating gives CASSLVGQGSYEQYF. The chain links TRBV7-8 to TRBJ2-7; 9 nucleotides line up with TRBD1. CDR1 and CDR2 from the germline V gene are SGHVS and FQNEAQ. V lost 1 base, J lost 1 base, and 2 bases stayed unmatched. The CDR3 runs 15 residues.